Sequencing of this T cell receptor (beta chain) was carried out in a study of OX40 agonist ivuxolimab in advanced cancers. About the research overall: Enrollees could have had prior anti-PD-1, anti-PD-L1 or anti-CTLA-4 therapy, which more than 30% had received.

Assay used: immunoSEQ multiplex PCR; TCRdb lists only in-frame clones, some missing. Of tens of thousands of clones listed, about 89% are singletons. V lost 8 bases and J lost 7, with 15 bases in between. Germline CDR1 reads SGHDN; CDR2 reads FVKESK. The CDR3 totals 13 residues. On this clone itself: Its antigen is not identified.

Findings and limits, study-wide: Antigen specificity remained undetermined for the expanded peripheral T cells. Expanded clones belonging to CD8+ T cells outnumbered, on average, those of CD4+. It was also the case that some nonresponders had low normalized T-cell clonal expansion.

This specimen was CD4+ or CD8+ T cells sorted from blood, taken in a trial of the OX40 agonist ivuxolimab. The chain uses TRBV14 and TRBJ2-1, with a weak D call TRBD2 (6 bases). The source of this sequence is an adult with an advanced solid tumor such as melanoma, head and neck, liver or kidney cancer. The DNA for the CDR3 is TGTGCCAGCCGCAACGGGAGTCGAAATGAGCAGTTCTTC. Encoded protein: CASRNGSRNEQFF.